The next 17 T cell receptor beta chains were all read from a single sample in a study of blood T cell repertoires in COVID-19. Method: immunoSEQ multiplex PCR; TCRdb's copy keeps in-frame clones and lacks some. The table records fewer than 350,000 clones, approximately 87% of them present only once. The sample consisted of peripheral blood. All receptors derive from a woman aged 25-40 years with COVID-19, enrolled during active disease.

The chain joins TRBV15 to TRBJ2-2, with D perhaps TRBD1 (6 bases). Looked up from germline, CDR1 is LNHNV and CDR2 is YYDKDF (reference sequence). The ends were cut back, 9 bases at V and 2 bases at J, with 7 bases in the middle. This CDR3 contains 12 residues. The CDR3 loop is CATDSNTGELFF. CDR3 in DNA: TGTGCCACGGACAGTAACACCGGGGAGCTGTTTTTT.

This clone turned up a few times. The rearrangement uses TRBV19 and TRBJ2-1; 7 nucleotides agree with TRBD1. After removal of 6 bases from V and 11 bases from J, the junction contained 13 bases not matched to a gene. Germline V gene sequence: CDR1 LNHDA, CDR2 SQIVND (reference sequence). The CDR3 loop spans 14 amino acids. This chain's CDR3 is CASRKGNRDSQQFF. For the CDR3, the DNA is TGTGCCAGTAGAAAGGGCAACCGGGACAGCCAGCAGTTCTTC.

The V and J genes are TRBV5-1 and TRBJ2-7, with 12 bases aligning to TRBD2. Germline V CDR1 and CDR2: SGHRS, YFSETQ. V gave up 2 bases and J gave up 1 base; unmatched junction bases: 7. CDR3 length equals 17 residues. The CDR3, as DNA: TGCGCCAGCAGCTTTCGGACTAGCGGGGCGGGTTCCTACGAGCAGTACTTC. This sequence encodes CASSFRTSGAGSYEQYF.

The genes are TRBV7-9 and TRBJ1-6; D perhaps matches TRBD1 (6 bases). This CDR3 comprises 14 residues. The germline gives CDR1 SEHNR, CDR2 FQNEAQ (reference sequence). V lost 3 bases and J lost 9, with 12 bases in between. The CDR3 spells CASSFIGGGSPLHF. DNA of the CDR3: TGTGCCAGCAGCTTTATAGGGGGTGGTTCACCCCTCCACTTT. The whole variable domain, remainder taken from reference TRBV7-9 and TRBJ1-6, is DTGVSQNPRHKITKRGQNVTFRCDPISEHNRLYWYRQTLGQGPEFLTYFQNEAQLEKSRLLSDRFSAERPKGSFSTLEIQRTEQGDSAMYLCASSFIGGGSPLHFGNGTRLTVT.

This clone was seen more than once but under ten times. The chain combines TRBV5-1 with TRBJ2-7; 7 positions agree with TRBD2. The length of the CDR3 is 13 residues. From germline, CDR1 is SGHRS and CDR2 YFSETQ. Unmatched junction bases numbered 8, after V lost 5 bases and J lost 6 bases. This chain's CDR3 is CASRASGGAEQYF. The CDR3 bases are TGCGCCAGCAGGGCTAGCGGCGGGGCCGAGCAGTACTTC.

In DNA form, the CDR3 reads TGTGCCATCAGTGAGTCGTCAGGGCCAACAGATACGCAGTATTTT. Residues: CAISESSGPTDTQYF. This rearrangement joins TRBV10-3 to TRBJ2-3; D possibly corresponds to TRBD1 (5 bases). Between the trimmed V and J ends, which lost 0 bases and 3 bases, there was a span of 10 bases. Per germline, CDR1 ENHRY and CDR2 SYGVKD. The CDR3 is 15 residues long.

The gene calls are TRBV7-9 and TRBJ1-1; unclear D gene. V was shortened by 4 bases and J by 0 bases, with 6 bases between the two germline ends. This CDR3 comprises 13 residues. CDR1 is SEHNR and CDR2 is FQNEAQ in the germline V gene (reference sequence). For the CDR3, the DNA is TGTGCCAGCAGCTCGCACATGAACACTGAAGCTTTCTTT. Translating it yields CASSSHMNTEAFF.

The chain uses TRBV18 and TRBJ2-1; 7 positions match TRBD2. The ends lost 2 bases at V and 6 bases at J; junction bases unmatched: 7. Germline assignment: CDR1 KGHSH and CDR2 LQKENI. The CDR3 is 15 residues long. This chain's CDR3 is CASSPNVWGGNEQFF. CDR3 DNA: TGTGCCAGCTCACCAAACGTGTGGGGGGGCAATGAGCAGTTCTTC.

This rearrangement joins TRBV7-9 to TRBJ2-5; D possibly corresponds to TRBD1 (5 bases). The germline V gene encodes CDR1 SEHNR and CDR2 FQNEAQ (reference sequence). V lost 10 bases and J lost 1, with 16 bases in between. The CDR3 contains 14 residues. CDR3 sequence reads: CATGRGKVQETQYF. As DNA, the CDR3 is TGTGCCACTGGTAGGGGAAAGGTCCAAGAGACCCAGTACTTC. Full variable domain (missing parts from reference TRBV7-9 and TRBJ2-5): DTGVSQNPRHKITKRGQNVTFRCDPISEHNRLYWYRQTLGQGPEFLTYFQNEAQLEKSRLLSDRFSAERPKGSFSTLEIQRTEQGDSAMYLCATGRGKVQETQYFGPGTRLLVL.

The chain combines TRBV3-1 (or the pseudogene TRBV3-2) with TRBJ2-7, with D uncertain. The germline gives CDR1 LGHDT, CDR2 YNNKEL (reference sequence). The CDR3 runs 15 residues. The V end lost 4 bases, the J end lost 6 bases, and 19 bases lay between the germline ends. CDR3 in amino acids: CASSRFWRSPSEQYF. In DNA form, the CDR3 reads TGTGCCAGCAGCCGGTTCTGGCGGAGCCCCTCCGAGCAGTACTTC.

The genes are TRBV15 and TRBJ1-2; the D is unclear. V lost 0 bases, J lost 0 bases, and 11 bases lay in between. This CDR3 comprises 16 residues. The V gene's germline CDR1 is LNHNV and CDR2 YYDKDF (reference sequence). The chain's CDR3 is CATSRDLRGANYGYTF. CDR3 DNA sequence: TGTGCCACCAGCAGAGATCTACGGGGAGCTAACTATGGCTACACCTTC.

V is TRBV6-2 or TRBV6-3 and J is TRBJ2-5, with unresolved D. There are 14 residues in the CDR3. Germline V CDR1 and CDR2: MNHEY, SVGEGT. V was clipped by 2 bases and J by 4 bases, with 11 bases between them. CDR3: CASSYKPYGETQYF. CDR3 DNA: TGTGCCAGCAGTTACAAGCCTTACGGAGAGACCCAGTACTTC.

V usage is TRBV6-5 and J usage is TRBJ2-2, with 10 positions matching TRBD1. CDR3 length: 14 amino acids. The germline gives CDR1 MNHEY, CDR2 SVGAGI. Trimming cost V 8 bases and J 5 bases; bases outside gene matches: 5. The CDR3 bases are TGTGCCAGCCTTGACAGGGGGCGGACCGGGGAGCTGTTTTTT. This codes for CASLDRGRTGELFF.

This chain connects TRBV15 to TRBJ2-2; D is perhaps TRBD1 (6 bases). Trimming removed 0 bases from V and 2 bases from J, with 13 bases in between. Per the germline V gene, CDR1 is LNHNV and CDR2 is YYDKDF (reference sequence). This CDR3 region has 17 residues. CDR3 region: CATSRDRRQDNTGELFF. The CDR3 nucleotides read TGTGCCACCAGCAGAGACCGAAGACAGGATAACACCGGGGAGCTGTTTTTT.

The chain links TRBV6-6 to TRBJ1-1; 7 bases are a match to TRBD1. Trimming cost V 6 bases and J 1 base; bases outside gene matches: 5. The V gene's germline CDR1 is MNHNY and CDR2 SVGAGI (reference sequence). This CDR3 spans 14 amino acids. CDR3 in DNA: TGTGCCAGCAGCTTACAGGGGACGAACACTGAAGCTTTCTTT. It encodes CASSLQGTNTEAFF.

This clone was counted many times. This chain uses TRBV6-5 with TRBJ2-6; 8 bases align to TRBD1. Trimming took 6 bases from V and 0 from J; bases not matched to a gene: 1. The CDR3 has 15 residues. The germline V gene encodes CDR1 MNHEY and CDR2 SVGAGI. This chain's CDR3 is CASRQGASGANVLTF. In DNA, the CDR3 is TGTGCCAGCAGGCAGGGGGCCTCTGGGGCCAACGTCCTGACTTTC.

V gene TRBV24-1 combines with J gene TRBJ1-2, with D possibly being TRBD1 (5 bases). There are 15 residues in the CDR3. Germline-derived CDR1 and CDR2 are KGHDR and SFDVKD. The ends were cut back, 2 bases at V and 2 bases at J, with 11 bases in the middle. The CDR3 bases are TGTGCCACCAGTGATTCGGGCGGGGGAAACTATGGCTACACCTTC. It codes for CATSDSGGGNYGYTF.